This T cell receptor beta chain came from a study of T cell changes during pregnancy in multiple sclerosis. The CDR3 length is 12 residues. V was trimmed by 4 bases and J by 3 bases, leaving 7 bases between them. Looked up from germline, CDR1 is SGHDN and CDR2 is FVKESK. This clone was detected once. Method: immunoSEQ multiplex PCR; TCRdb's copy keeps in-frame clones and lacks some. The repertoire includes roughly 40,000 clones, 90% of them detected once, and about 0.4% sits in the top ten. The receptor's source is a female donor with multiple sclerosis, enrolled in a pregnancy study. Source: CD4+ T cells from peripheral blood mononuclear cells, taken in the second trimester of pregnancy. The V call is TRBV14, the J call TRBJ2-7, with D tentatively TRBD2 (5 bases). The CDR3 region is CASSRGSYEQYF. In DNA form, the CDR3 reads TGTGCCAGCAGCCGAGGGAGCTACGAGCAGTACTTC.